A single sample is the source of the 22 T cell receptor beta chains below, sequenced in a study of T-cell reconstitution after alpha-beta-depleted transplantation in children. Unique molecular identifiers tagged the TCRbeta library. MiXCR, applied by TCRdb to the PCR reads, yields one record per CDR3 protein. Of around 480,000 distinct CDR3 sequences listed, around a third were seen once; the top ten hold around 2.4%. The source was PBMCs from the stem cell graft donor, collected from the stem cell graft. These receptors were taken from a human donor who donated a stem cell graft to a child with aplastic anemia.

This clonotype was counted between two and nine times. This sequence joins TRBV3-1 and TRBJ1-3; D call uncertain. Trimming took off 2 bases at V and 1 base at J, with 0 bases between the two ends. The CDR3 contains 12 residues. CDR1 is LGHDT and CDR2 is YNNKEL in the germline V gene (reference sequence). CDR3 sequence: CASSQSGNTIYF. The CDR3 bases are TGTGCCAGCAGCCAATCTGGAAACACCATATATTTT. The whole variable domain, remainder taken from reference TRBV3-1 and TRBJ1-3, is DTAVSQTPKYLVTQMGNDKSIKCEQNLGHDTMYWYKQDSKKFLKIMFSYNNKELIINETVPNRFSPKSPDKAHLNLHINSLELGDSAVYFCASSQSGNTIYFGEGSWLTVV.

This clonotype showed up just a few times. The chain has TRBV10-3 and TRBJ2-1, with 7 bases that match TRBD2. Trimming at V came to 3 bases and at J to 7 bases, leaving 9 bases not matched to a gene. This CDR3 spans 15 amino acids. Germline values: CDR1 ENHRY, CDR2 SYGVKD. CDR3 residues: CAISEAEAGVNEQFF. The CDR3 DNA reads TGTGCCATCAGTGAAGCTGAGGCGGGAGTAAATGAGCAGTTCTTC.

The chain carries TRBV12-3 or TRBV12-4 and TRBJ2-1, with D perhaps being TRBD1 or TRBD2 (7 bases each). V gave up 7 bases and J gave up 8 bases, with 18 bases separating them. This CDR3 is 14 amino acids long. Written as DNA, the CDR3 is TGTGCCAGCAATTTGCGGGGGACAGTGCATGAGCAGTTCTTC. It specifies CASNLRGTVHEQFF.

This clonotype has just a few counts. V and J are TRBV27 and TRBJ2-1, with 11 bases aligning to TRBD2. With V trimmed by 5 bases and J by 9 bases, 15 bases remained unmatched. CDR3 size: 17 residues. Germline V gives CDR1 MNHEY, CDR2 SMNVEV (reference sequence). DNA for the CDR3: TGTGCCAGCAGTCCCCCTGGGGGTAGCGGGAGGGCCAGTGAGCAGTTCTTC. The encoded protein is CASSPPGGSGRASEQFF.

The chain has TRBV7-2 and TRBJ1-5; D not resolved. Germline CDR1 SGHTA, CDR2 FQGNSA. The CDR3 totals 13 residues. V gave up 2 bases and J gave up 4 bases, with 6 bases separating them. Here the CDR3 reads CASSLSQNQPQHF. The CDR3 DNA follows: TGTGCCAGCAGCTTAAGCCAGAATCAGCCCCAGCATTTT.

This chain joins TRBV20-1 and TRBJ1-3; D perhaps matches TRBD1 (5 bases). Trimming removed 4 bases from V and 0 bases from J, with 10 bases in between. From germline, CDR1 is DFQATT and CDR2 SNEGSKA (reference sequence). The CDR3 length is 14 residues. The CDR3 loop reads CSAIGTGSGNTIYF. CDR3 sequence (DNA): TGCAGTGCTATAGGGACGGGCTCTGGAAACACCATATATTTT.

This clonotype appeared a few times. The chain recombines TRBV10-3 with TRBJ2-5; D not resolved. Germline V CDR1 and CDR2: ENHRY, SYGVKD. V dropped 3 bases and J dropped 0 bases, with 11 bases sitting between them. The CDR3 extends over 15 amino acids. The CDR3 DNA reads TGTGCCATCAGTGATTTCGGCGCATACCAAGAGACCCAGTACTTC. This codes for CAISDFGAYQETQYF.

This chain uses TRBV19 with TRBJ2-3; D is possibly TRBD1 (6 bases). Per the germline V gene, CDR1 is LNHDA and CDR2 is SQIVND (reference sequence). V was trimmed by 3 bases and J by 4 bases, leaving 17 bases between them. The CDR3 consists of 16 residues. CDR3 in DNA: TGTGCCAGTAGTATCGTGACAGGTGGTGGGGCAGATACGCAGTATTTT. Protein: CASSIVTGGGADTQYF.

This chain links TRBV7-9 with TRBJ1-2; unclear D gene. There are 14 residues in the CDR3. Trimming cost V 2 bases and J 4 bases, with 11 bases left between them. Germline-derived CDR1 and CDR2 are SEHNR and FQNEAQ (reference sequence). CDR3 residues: CASSLSRDFYGYTF. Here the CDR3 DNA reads TGTGCCAGCAGCTTATCAAGGGATTTCTATGGCTACACCTTC.

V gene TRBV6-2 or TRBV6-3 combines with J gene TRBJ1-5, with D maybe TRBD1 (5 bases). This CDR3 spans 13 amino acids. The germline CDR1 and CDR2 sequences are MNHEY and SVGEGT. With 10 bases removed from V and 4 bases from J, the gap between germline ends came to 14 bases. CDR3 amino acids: CAINPGGNQPQHF. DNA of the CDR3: TGTGCCATCAATCCTGGGGGAAATCAGCCCCAGCATTTT.

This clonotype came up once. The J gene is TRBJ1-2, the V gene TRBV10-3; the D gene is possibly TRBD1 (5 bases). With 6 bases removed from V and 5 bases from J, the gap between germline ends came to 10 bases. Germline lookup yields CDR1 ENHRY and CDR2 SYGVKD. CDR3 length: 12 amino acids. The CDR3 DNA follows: TGTGCCATCAGAATTGGGGGATATGGCTACACCTTC. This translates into CAIRIGGYGYTF.

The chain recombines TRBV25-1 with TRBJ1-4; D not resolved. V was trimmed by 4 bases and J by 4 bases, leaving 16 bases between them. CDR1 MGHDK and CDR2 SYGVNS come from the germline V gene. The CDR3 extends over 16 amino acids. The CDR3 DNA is TGTGCCAGCAGTGCCTTGGGCAGCTCCTTTAATGAAAAACTGTTTTTT. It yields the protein CASSALGSSFNEKLFF.

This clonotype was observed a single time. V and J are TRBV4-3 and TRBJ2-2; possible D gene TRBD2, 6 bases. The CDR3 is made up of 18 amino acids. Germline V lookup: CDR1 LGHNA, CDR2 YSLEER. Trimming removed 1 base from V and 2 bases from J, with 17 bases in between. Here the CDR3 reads CASSQGPPGVSNTGELFF. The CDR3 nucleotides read TGCGCCAGCAGCCAAGGTCCTCCGGGGGTCTCAAACACCGGGGAGCTGTTTTTT.

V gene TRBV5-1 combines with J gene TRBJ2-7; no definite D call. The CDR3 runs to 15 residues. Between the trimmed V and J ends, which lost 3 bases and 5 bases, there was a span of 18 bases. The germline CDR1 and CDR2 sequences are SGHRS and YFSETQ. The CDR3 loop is CASSSMGYLRDEQYF. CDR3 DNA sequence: TGCGCCAGCAGCTCGATGGGGTACCTTCGGGACGAGCAGTACTTC.

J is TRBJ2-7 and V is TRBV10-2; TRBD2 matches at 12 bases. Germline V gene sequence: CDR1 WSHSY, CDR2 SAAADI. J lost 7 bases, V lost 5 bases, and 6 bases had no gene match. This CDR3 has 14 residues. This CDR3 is CASSRLAGEYEQYV. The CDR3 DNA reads TGCGCCAGCAGTAGACTAGCGGGAGAGTATGAGCAGTACGTC.

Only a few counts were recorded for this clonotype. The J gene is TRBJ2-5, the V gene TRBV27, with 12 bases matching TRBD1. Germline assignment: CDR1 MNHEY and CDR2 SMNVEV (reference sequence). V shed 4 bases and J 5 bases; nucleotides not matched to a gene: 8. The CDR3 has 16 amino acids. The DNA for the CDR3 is TGTGCCAGCAGTTCCAACCGGGACAGGGGGCTGGAGACCCAGTACTTC. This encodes CASSSNRDRGLETQYF.

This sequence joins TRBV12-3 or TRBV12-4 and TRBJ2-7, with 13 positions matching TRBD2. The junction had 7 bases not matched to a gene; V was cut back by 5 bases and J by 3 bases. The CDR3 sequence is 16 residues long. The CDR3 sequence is CASSPGLAGPFYEQYF. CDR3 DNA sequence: TGTGCCAGCAGTCCGGGACTAGCGGGACCTTTCTACGAGCAGTACTTC.

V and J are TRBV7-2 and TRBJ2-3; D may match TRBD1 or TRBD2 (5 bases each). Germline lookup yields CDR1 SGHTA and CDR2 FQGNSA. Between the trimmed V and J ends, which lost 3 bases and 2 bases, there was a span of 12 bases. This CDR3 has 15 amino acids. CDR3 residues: CASSFWGWATDTQYF. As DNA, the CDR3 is TGTGCCAGCAGCTTCTGGGGGTGGGCCACAGATACGCAGTATTTT. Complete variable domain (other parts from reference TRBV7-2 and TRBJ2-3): GAGVSQSPSNKVTEKGKDVELRCDPISGHTALYWYRQSLGQGLEFLIYFQGNSAPDKSGLPSDRFSAERTGGSVSTLTIQRTQQEDSAVYLCASSFWGWATDTQYFGPGTRLTVL.

For the CDR3, the DNA is TGCAGCGTTTTAGCCGGGCAGGAGCTGTTTTTT. Translated, it gives CSVLAGQELFF. The chain couples TRBV29-1 to TRBJ2-2, with D unresolved. This CDR3 region has 11 residues. V lost 5 bases to trimming and J lost 10 bases, with 11 bases between them. Germline lookup yields CDR1 SQVTM and CDR2 ANQGSEA.

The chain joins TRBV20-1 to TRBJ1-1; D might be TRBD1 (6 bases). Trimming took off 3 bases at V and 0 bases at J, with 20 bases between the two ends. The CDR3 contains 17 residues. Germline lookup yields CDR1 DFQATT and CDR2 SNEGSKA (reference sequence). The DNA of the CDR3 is TGCAGTGCTAGTGGGGCTTCCACAGGGATTATGAACACTGAAGCTTTCTTT. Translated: CSASGASTGIMNTEAFF.

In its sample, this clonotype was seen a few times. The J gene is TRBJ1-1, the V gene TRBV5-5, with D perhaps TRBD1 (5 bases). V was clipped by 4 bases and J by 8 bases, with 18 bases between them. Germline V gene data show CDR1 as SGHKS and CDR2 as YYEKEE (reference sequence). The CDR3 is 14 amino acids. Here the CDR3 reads CASSHVVRGDEAFF. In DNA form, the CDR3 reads TGTGCCAGCAGCCACGTCGTGAGGGGAGACGAAGCTTTCTTT.

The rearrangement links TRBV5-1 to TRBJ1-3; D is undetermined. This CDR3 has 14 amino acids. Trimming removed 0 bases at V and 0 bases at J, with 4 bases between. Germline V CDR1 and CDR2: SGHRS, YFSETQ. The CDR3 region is CASSLGPSGNTIYF. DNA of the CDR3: TGCGCCAGCAGCTTGGGACCCTCTGGAAACACCATATATTTT.